The 4 T cell receptor beta chains presented below share a single source sample, sequenced in a study of cytomegalovirus exposure and HLA in healthy donors. The PCR employed 60 Vbeta primers together with 13 Jbeta primers. Sequenced by immunoSEQ multiplex PCR; TCRdb stores in-frame clones only, minus some. Of 200,000 to 250,000 clones listed, over 65% are singletons. The sequenced material came from PBMCs. The receptors come from a man aged 35-49 years in good health and CMV-seronegative.

The chain joins TRBV6-1 to TRBJ2-2; D is uncertain. CDR1 is MNHNS, CDR2 SASEGT, per germline. CDR3 length equals 14 residues. Trimming took off 2 bases at V and 4 bases at J, with 8 bases between the two ends. Here the CDR3 reads CASSEQVFTGELFF. The CDR3 bases are TGTGCCAGCAGTGAACAGGTTTTCACCGGGGAGCTGTTTTTT.

The chain combines TRBV10-3 with TRBJ1-5, with 8 bases identical to TRBD1. Losses at the gene ends were 3 bases for V and 1 base for J; bases not matched to a gene: 11. Germline assignment: CDR1 ENHRY and CDR2 SYGVKD. The CDR3 runs 18 residues. CDR3 in DNA: TGTGCCATCAGTGAAAGGGGGACAGGCAGAGTCAGCAATCAGCCCCAGCATTTT. Translating it yields CAISERGTGRVSNQPQHF.

V is TRBV4-1 and J is TRBJ2-7; 7 bases map to TRBD2. The CDR3 covers 16 residues. CDR1 and CDR2 (germline): MGHRA, YSYEKL. The junction had 6 bases not matched to a gene; V was cut back by 0 bases and J by 1 base. As DNA, the CDR3 is TGCGCCAGCAGCCAAGAAGAGGAGCGGGGTTCCTACGAGCAGTACTTC. Amino acid sequence: CASSQEEERGSYEQYF.

This chain joins TRBV2 and TRBJ1-1; D remains ambiguous. The length of the CDR3 is 13 residues. Trimming stripped 4 bases from V and 0 bases from J, with 6 bases between. The germline CDR1 and CDR2 sequences are SNHLY and FYNNEI. CDR3 residues: CASSGSVNTEAFF. In DNA form, the CDR3 reads TGTGCCAGCAGTGGGTCGGTGAACACTGAAGCTTTCTTT.